The rows below give T cell receptor beta chains drawn from one sample of a study of T cell responses to AZD1222 COVID-19 vaccine. Profiling relied on immunoSEQ multiplex PCR, and the TCRdb table lists in-frame clones only, not all of them. This table has about 200,000 clones, around 92% appearing once. Sequencing used peripheral blood, obtained on day 0 of AZD1222 vaccination. Receptors originate from an adult in good health. The CDR3 runs from the conserved cysteine through the conserved F or W. The D gene is left open where the match is weak. Rows give clone size only sometimes, using once, few, many, or a class for an expanded clone.

TGCAGCGCCATCGTTAACAATCAGCCCCAGCATTTT	CSAIVNNQPQHF	-	-	TRBV29-1	TRBJ1-5
TGTGCCAGCAGCGTAGGTTCAGGGGTCTATAATTCACCCCTCCACTTT	CASSVGSGVYNSPLHF	-	-	TRBV9	TRBJ1-6
TGTGCCAGCAGACGGACTCTCGAGGAAAAACTGTTTTTT	CASRRTLEEKLFF	-	-	TRBV27	TRBJ1-4
TGTGCCAGCAGGTCGGGTGCAACCGGGGAGCTGTTTTTT	CASRSGATGELFF	-	-	TRBV7-3	TRBJ2-2
TGCGCCAGCAGCCAAGGACCGTTCACAATCACTAACTATGGCTACACCTTC	CASSQGPFTITNYGYTF	-	-	TRBV4-1	TRBJ1-2
TGTGCCAGTAGTGTCTTTGAGGGCCAAGAGACCCAGTACTTC	CASSVFEGQETQYF	-	-	TRBV19	TRBJ2-5
TGTGCCAGCAGCTCGGCCGGGACGGGGGATGAAAAACTGTTTTTT	CASSSAGTGDEKLFF	-	-	TRBV5-6	TRBJ1-4
TGTGCCAGCAGGAAAGGGCTAGCGGGGGGATCTAACAATGAGCAGTTCTTC	CASRKGLAGGSNNEQFF	TRBD2	-	TRBV9	TRBJ2-1
TGTGCCAGCAGTTTACCCCAGTACAATGAGCAGTTCTTC	CASSLPQYNEQFF	-	-	TRBV28	TRBJ2-1
TGTGCCACCAGTACAGAAGTGGATAACTATGGCTACACCTTC	CATSTEVDNYGYTF	-	once	TRBV24-1	TRBJ1-2
TGTGCCAGCAGCCAAGATCTCAGGGGGCTTGGCTACACCTTC	CASSQDLRGLGYTF	TRBD1	-	TRBV4-2	TRBJ1-2
TGTGCCAGCAGCGGGGACAGGGCCTACACTGAAGCTTTCTTT	CASSGDRAYTEAFF	TRBD1	-	TRBV6-5	TRBJ1-1
TGTGCCAGCAGCTTAGTATATCCTGAAGCTTTCTTT	CASSLVYPEAFF	-	-	TRBV13	TRBJ1-1
TGTGCCACCAGTGATTTAGTAAGTAGCACAGATACGCAGTATTTT	CATSDLVSSTDTQYF	-	once	TRBV24-1	TRBJ2-3
TGTGCCAGCACATCAACAGGGATGAACACTGAAGCTTTCTTT	CASTSTGMNTEAFF	-	-	TRBV6-5	TRBJ1-1
TGTGCCAGCAGTACGAGGGGGTTCCTTAATTCACCCCTCCACTTT	CASSTRGFLNSPLHF	-	-	TRBV27	TRBJ1-6
TGTGCCATCAGTGAGACCGGAGCCCCGAACACCGGGGAGCTGTTTTTT	CAISETGAPNTGELFF	-	-	TRBV10-3	TRBJ2-2
TGTGCCAGCAGTTACCTGCAGGGGGGGCTGAACACTGAAGCTTTCTTT	CASSYLQGGLNTEAFF	TRBD1	-	TRBV6-2/TRBV6-3	TRBJ1-1
TGTGCCAGCAGTTTAGGCGACAGGGACAATCAGCCCCAGCATTTT	CASSLGDRDNQPQHF	TRBD1	-	TRBV28	TRBJ1-5
TGTGCCAGCCTAAGAAATCGGAACACTGAAGCTTTCTTT	CASLRNRNTEAFF	-	-	TRBV11-2	TRBJ1-1
TGTGCCAGCAGCCCGACGGGGCAAACTAATGAAAAACTGTTTTTT	CASSPTGQTNEKLFF	-	-	TRBV7-2	TRBJ1-4
TGCAGCGTTTATACAGATACGCAGTATTTT	CSVYTDTQYF	-	-	TRBV29-1	TRBJ2-3
TGTGCCAGCAGCTTAGTGGAGTACAGTGAAAAACTGTTTTTT	CASSLVEYSEKLFF	-	-	TRBV7-9	TRBJ1-4
TGTGCCAGCAGCGTAGACCCGTTTGGCTACACCTTC	CASSVDPFGYTF	-	-	TRBV9	TRBJ1-2
TGTGCCAGCAGCTCGACCCGGGACAGGGGACGAATAGGCTATGGCTACACCTTC	CASSSTRDRGRIGYGYTF	TRBD1	-	TRBV7-9	TRBJ1-2
TGCGCCAGCAGCTTGGAAGGCAGGGCCATGAACACTGAAGCTTTCTTT	CASSLEGRAMNTEAFF	-	-	TRBV5-1	TRBJ1-1
TGCGCCAGCACTAGGGGGACAGGGGCCTACGAGCAGTACTTC	CASTRGTGAYEQYF	TRBD1	-	TRBV5-1	TRBJ2-7
TGCGCCAGCAGCCAAGTCCGGGACAGAAGCTCTGGGGCCAACGTCCTGACTTTC	CASSQVRDRSSGANVLTF	TRBD1	-	TRBV4-1	TRBJ2-6
TGTGCCAGCAGAGCAACAGGGAAGAGTGGCTACACCTTC	CASRATGKSGYTF	-	once	TRBV6-5	TRBJ1-2
TGTGCCAGCAGTTACTTGCCGGTCCACGAGCAGTACTTC	CASSYLPVHEQYF	-	-	TRBV6-2/TRBV6-3	TRBJ2-7
TGTGCCAGCAGCGTAGTCTGCCGGGGGCTAGCAGATACGCAGTATTTT	CASSVVCRGLADTQYF	-	-	TRBV9	TRBJ2-3
TGCGCCAGCAGCACCGATGGGGCGAAAGAGACCCAGTACTTC	CASSTDGAKETQYF	-	-	TRBV5-1	TRBJ2-5
TGTGCCAGCAGCAACCGGGACTTCAGCCCCTACAATGAGCAGTTCTTC	CASSNRDFSPYNEQFF	-	-	TRBV7-2	TRBJ2-1
TGCAGTGCTAGGAAGGGAGACGAGCAGTACTTC	CSARKGDEQYF	-	-	TRBV20-1	TRBJ2-7
TGTGCCAGCAGTTATGGGGACCGAGGCACTGAAGCTTTCTTT	CASSYGDRGTEAFF	-	-	TRBV6-2/TRBV6-3	TRBJ1-1
TGTGCCAGCAGTGATCCAGGGAGGGGATCCTACGAGCAGTACTTC	CASSDPGRGSYEQYF	TRBD2	once	TRBV2	TRBJ2-7
TGTGCCAGCAGCCCGAGGTATAGCAATCAGCCCCAGCATTTT	CASSPRYSNQPQHF	-	-	TRBV3-1/TRBV3-2	TRBJ1-5
TGTGCCAGCAGTGTGATAGGGACGAGCTCTGGGGCCAACGTCCTGACTTTC	CASSVIGTSSGANVLTF	-	-	TRBV5-5	TRBJ2-6
TGTGCCAGCAGGACTAGTCTCTACGAGCAGTACTTC	CASRTSLYEQYF	-	-	TRBV5-8	TRBJ2-7
TGTGCCATCAGTGATCAAGCGGGGGGACGCTACGAGCAGTACTTC	CAISDQAGGRYEQYF	TRBD2	once	TRBV10-3	TRBJ2-7